This T cell receptor (beta chain) was identified during a study of radiotherapy plus CTLA-4 blockade in lung cancer. Study observations and caveats: After radiotherapy and ipilimumab, tumor-derived clones expanded in peripheral blood. Per reports, early blood T cell clone dynamics, plus interferon-beta, forecast response most strongly.

Alongside CTLA-4 blockade with ipilimumab, patients with chemo-refractory metastatic non-small-cell lung cancer received focal radiation. Sequenced by immunoSEQ multiplex PCR; TCRdb stores in-frame clones only, minus some. The sample carries tens of thousands of clones, roughly 80% recorded once. In regard to this clone: Antigen unknown.

The CDR3 sequence is 15 residues long. Sequences were derived from peripheral blood, sampled from a patient treated with radiotherapy plus ipilimumab. This sequence originates from a human donor with non-small cell lung cancer who had stable disease on radiotherapy plus ipilimumab. V usage is TRBV21-1 and J usage is TRBJ1-1. TRBV21-1 is deemed a pseudogene. The CDR3 DNA follows: TGTGCCAGCAGCAAAGCCTCAGGGACGAACACTGAAGCTTTCTTT. Its protein product is CASSKASGTNTEAFF.